This T cell receptor (beta chain) came from a study of PD-1 blockade in classical Hodgkin lymphoma. General study findings and limits: The study reported lower baseline TCR diversity in newly diagnosed patients than in healthy donors.

On this clone itself: Its antigen is still unknown.

Profiled with immunoSEQ multiplex PCR; TCRdb holds only in-frame clones, not every one. Here the sample spans 6,000 to 7,500 clones, more than 70% being singletons. As to time point: cycle 4 day 1 (C4D1), after more than 5 weeks of nivolumab. All patients experienced relapse after autologous stem cell transplantation, and brentuximab vedotin exposure was variable. Complete response, partial response or progressive disease were the best responses. This CDR3 is built from 14 residues. The germline CDR1 and CDR2 sequences are MNHEY and SMNVEV (reference sequence). Germline trimming cut 5 bases from V and 4 bases from J; bases unmatched to any gene: 6.

V is TRBV27 and J is TRBJ1-2, with 8 bases lining up with TRBD1. Sequencing used peripheral blood mononuclear cells (PBMCs), obtained before the fourth cycle of nivolumab. This TCR was sampled from a human donor with classical Hodgkin lymphoma. This CDR3 is CASSPQGGGYGYTF. In nucleotides, the CDR3 is TGTGCCAGCAGTCCACAGGGGGGCGGCTATGGCTACACCTTC.